The subject of this entry is one T cell receptor (beta chain). Its antigen is not identified. Using a J-beta primer mix together with a sample-barcoded 5' primer, a second PCR was run for 7 to 11 cycles. TCRdb redid the calling of the 5' RACE reads with MiXCR, one entry per CDR3 protein. In the table there are fewer than 2 million distinct CDR3 sequences, about 39% of which are singletons. From germline, CDR1 is ENHRY and CDR2 SYGVKD. There are 11 residues in the CDR3. V gave up 9 bases and J gave up 8 bases, with 13 bases separating them. The data were obtained in a study of blood T cells in healthy people across ages. Study-level points and caveats: Older age coincided with a roughly linear decline in TCR beta diversity per million T cells.

The chain is built from TRBV10-3 and TRBJ1-2; D is unresolved. The sequencing input was blood. This sequence originates from a human donor in good health. Written as DNA, the CDR3 is TGTGCCATGGGAACTCTTGGCGGCTACACCTTC. This sequence encodes CAMGTLGGYTF.